This T cell receptor (beta chain) was captured in a study of tumor-infiltrating lymphocytes in primary liver carcinoma. Findings and caveats of the study: Relative to tumor region pairs, the tumor-adjacent and tumor-blood pairs showed overlap that was lower. No more than about 8-24% of top clones could be seen in all five tumor regions.

Unsorted bulk tissue, roughly 20-32 mg of it, served as the source for co-extraction of RNA and DNA. Primary liver carcinoma, confirmed by histopathology, was surgically resected. Over 85% of the cells in every tumor sample were viable tumor cells. The V and J ends lost 5 bases and 2 bases respectively, with 12 bases between them. Germline CDR1 reads MNHEY; CDR2 reads SVGAGI. The CDR3 is 14 amino acids. This clonotype was detected ten times or more. The antigen is unknown. A constant-region primer primed TCR beta cDNA synthesis from about 530 ng of total RNA. ARM-PCR, slightly modified, supplied the TCR beta libraries through three nested multiplex PCR rounds. Each of the first two PCR rounds ran approximately 9 cycles with TRBV1-TRBV30 forward and C-beta reverse primers. Using its own MiXCR run on the multiplex PCR reads, TCRdb lists one record per CDR3 protein. The sample holds fewer than 110,000 distinct CDR3 sequences, about 62% seen once.

The clonotype comes from a woman aged 55-70 years with primary liver carcinoma and hepatitis B virus infection. This sequence joins TRBV6-5 and TRBJ1-2, with unresolved D. Sequencing was done on a sample of liver tumor tissue from sampling region 2. Subset here: tumor region T2, inferior pole. The CDR3 sequence: CASSPAQKNYGYTF. The DNA of the CDR3 is TGTGCCAGCAGTCCGGCACAAAAGAACTATGGCTACACCTTC.